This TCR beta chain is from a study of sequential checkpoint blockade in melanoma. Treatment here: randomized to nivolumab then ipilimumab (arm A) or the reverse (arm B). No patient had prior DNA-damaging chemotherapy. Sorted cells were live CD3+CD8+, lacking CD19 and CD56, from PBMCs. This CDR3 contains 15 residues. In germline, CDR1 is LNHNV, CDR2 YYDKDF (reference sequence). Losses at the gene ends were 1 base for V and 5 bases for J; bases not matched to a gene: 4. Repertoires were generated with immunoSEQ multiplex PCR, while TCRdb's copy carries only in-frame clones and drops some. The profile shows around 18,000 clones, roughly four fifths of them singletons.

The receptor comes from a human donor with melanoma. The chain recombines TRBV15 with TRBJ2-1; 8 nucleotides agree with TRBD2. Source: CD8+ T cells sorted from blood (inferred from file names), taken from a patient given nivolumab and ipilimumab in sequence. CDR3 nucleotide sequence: TGTGCCACCAGCAGAGGCACTAGCGGAAACAATGAGCAGTTCTTC. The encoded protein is CATSRGTSGNNEQFF.